Listed below are T cell receptor beta chains from one sample, sequenced in a study of blood T cell repertoires in COVID-19. The assay was immunoSEQ multiplex PCR, and TCRdb's table has in-frame clones only and misses some. The repertoire holds 60,000 to 85,000 clones, with 88% as singletons. The sequenced sample was peripheral blood. The receptors were gathered from an elderly woman with active or convalescent COVID-19. CDR3s include the opening cysteine and the closing phenylalanine or tryptophan. The D gene is left open where the match is weak. Expanded clones get a size class; other rows say once, few or many, or leave the size out.

TRBJ2-3 TRBV4-3 . . CASSQEADTDTQYF TGCGCCAGCAGCCAAGAGGCAGATACAGATACGCAGTATTTT
TRBJ2-3 TRBV10-3 . . CAISDRGQDTQYF TGTGCCATCAGTGACAGGGGCCAAGATACGCAGTATTTT
TRBJ2-1 TRBV7-3 TRBD2 . CASSSTSDEQFF TGTGCCAGCAGCAGCACTAGCGATGAGCAGTTCTTC
TRBJ1-2 TRBV5-4 . . CASSPGSTAYYGYTF TGTGCCAGCAGCCCCGGATCGACAGCCTACTATGGCTACACCTTC
TRBJ2-7 TRBV11-2 TRBD2 . CASSLGGGGNPYEQYF TGTGCCAGCAGCTTAGGCGGGGGAGGGAATCCCTACGAGCAGTACTTC
TRBJ2-1 TRBV6-2/TRBV6-3 TRBD2 . CASSYPGLAGNEQFF TGTGCCAGCAGTTACCCGGGACTAGCGGGCAATGAGCAGTTCTTC
TRBJ2-3 TRBV6-5 TRBD2 once CASSYFSGGSTDTQYF TGTGCCAGCAGTTATTTTAGCGGGGGAAGCACAGATACGCAGTATTTT
TRBJ1-6 TRBV7-6 . . CASSLADSYNSPLHF TGTGCCAGCAGCTTAGCAGACAGTTATAATTCACCCCTCCACTTT
TRBJ1-5 TRBV6-4 . few CASSDSRGDALWSNQPQHF TGTGCCAGCAGTGACTCCAGGGGAGATGCATTGTGGAGCAATCAGCCCCAGCATTTT
TRBJ1-5 TRBV4-1 TRBD1 . CASSPGQGAGQPQHF TGCGCCAGCAGTCCGGGACAGGGGGCCGGACAGCCCCAGCATTTT
TRBJ2-5 TRBV19 . . CASSMGLGGHQPKETQYF TGTGCCAGTAGTATGGGTCTTGGGGGACACCAACCCAAAGAGACCCAGTACTTC
TRBJ2-3 TRBV11-2 TRBD2 . CASSLEGSGGGGDTQYF TGTGCCAGCAGCTTAGAGGGTAGCGGGGGGGGAGGCGATACGCAGTATTTT
TRBJ2-7 TRBV19 . once CASSIGGGSSYEQYF TGTGCCAGTAGTATAGGAGGGGGAAGCTCCTACGAGCAGTACTTC
TRBJ1-4 TRBV7-9 TRBD1 . CASSSDRVLTNEKLFF TGTGCCAGCAGCTCCGACAGGGTATTAACTAATGAAAAACTGTTTTTT
TRBJ2-1 TRBV5-1 TRBD1 . CASSLPGQGSYNEQFF TGCGCCAGCAGCTTGCCGGGACAGGGTTCCTACAATGAGCAGTTCTTC
TRBJ2-7 TRBV6-5 TRBD1 . CASRRGLQSYEQYF TGTGCCAGCCGAAGGGGGCTTCAGTCCTACGAGCAGTACTTC
TRBJ1-2 TRBV19 TRBD1 . CASSIDRDRYYGYTF TGTGCCAGTAGTATAGACCGGGACAGATACTATGGCTACACCTTC
TRBJ2-2 TRBV9 . few CASSVGAEGELFF TGTGCCAGCAGCGTAGGAGCGGAAGGGGAGCTGTTTTTT
TRBJ2-1 TRBV7-3 . . CASSPDFSSYNEQFF TGTGCCAGCAGCCCCGACTTTAGCTCCTACAATGAGCAGTTCTTC
TRBJ2-7 TRBV6-5 TRBD2 . CASSYVASGYYEQYF TGTGCCAGCAGTTACGTTGCTAGCGGATACTACGAGCAGTACTTC
TRBJ1-5 TRBV7-2 . . CASSFNRAPQPQHF TGTGCCAGCAGCTTCAACAGGGCTCCTCAGCCCCAGCATTTT
TRBJ1-2 TRBV19 TRBD1 . CASRGTGSYGYTF TGTGCCAGTAGGGGGACAGGCTCCTATGGCTACACCTTC
TRBJ2-7 TRBV19 . . CASKASAAYEQYF TGTGCCAGTAAGGCTAGCGCCGCCTACGAGCAGTACTTC
TRBJ2-2 TRBV10-3 TRBD2 . CAISPGTSVSTGELFF TGTGCCATCAGTCCTGGGACTAGCGTTAGCACCGGGGAGCTGTTTTTT
TRBJ2-3 TRBV18 TRBD1 . CASSPSGGLADTQYF TGTGCCAGCTCACCATCAGGGGGCCTGGCCGATACGCAGTATTTT
TRBJ1-1 TRBV11-3 TRBD1 . CASSSDRGKGEAFF TGTGCCAGCAGCTCAGACAGGGGTAAAGGTGAAGCTTTCTTT
TRBJ1-5 TRBV6-4 . . CATPSVISNQPQHF TGTGCCACCCCTTCGGTTATCAGCAATCAGCCCCAGCATTTT
TRBJ2-7 TRBV12-3/TRBV12-4 . . CASSFRSSYEQYF TGTGCCAGCAGTTTCCGGAGCTCCTACGAGCAGTACTTC
TRBJ1-1 TRBV7-8 . . CASSLVGSRNTEAFF TGTGCCAGCAGCTTAGTAGGTAGCAGGAACACTGAAGCTTTCTTT
TRBJ1-6 TRBV2 TRBD1 . CASSRIDRGNSPLHF TGTGCCAGCAGTAGAATTGACAGGGGTAATTCACCCCTCCACTTT
TRBJ1-4 TRBV11-2 TRBD1 . CASRRQGTNEKLFF TGTGCCAGCAGACGACAGGGGACTAATGAAAAACTGTTTTTT
TRBJ1-1 TRBV29-1 TRBD1 . CSVQDRGTEAFF TGCAGCGTTCAGGACAGGGGCACTGAAGCTTTCTTT
TRBJ1-1 TRBV9 . . CASSVHQGKGAEAFF TGTGCCAGCAGCGTACACCAGGGAAAGGGGGCTGAAGCTTTCTTT
TRBJ2-5 TRBV5-1 . . CASRRGQETQYF TGCGCCAGCAGACGAGGACAAGAGACCCAGTACTTC
TRBJ1-2 TRBV29-1 TRBD1 . CSSTGAGLGGYTF TGCAGCTCTACAGGGGCGGGACTAGGAGGCTACACCTTC
TRBJ2-3 TRBV6-4 TRBD1 . CASSSFNTGADTQYF TGTGCCAGCAGTTCCTTCAACACAGGGGCAGATACGCAGTATTTT
TRBJ2-2 TRBV7-3 . . CASSRSGVSGELFF TGTGCCAGCAGCCGCTCGGGGGTGTCCGGGGAGCTGTTTTTT
TRBJ2-3 TRBV10-3 TRBD2 once CAISPSISSGGRTDTQYF TGTGCCATCAGCCCCTCCATCAGTAGCGGGGGACGCACAGATACGCAGTATTTT
TRBJ2-7 TRBV12-3/TRBV12-4 . . CASSSSYEQYF TGTGCCAGCAGTTCTTCCTACGAGCAGTACTTC
TRBJ1-6 TRBV4-1 . . CASSTREGSLHF TGCGCCAGCAGTACAAGAGAGGGATCCCTCCACTTT